This T cell receptor beta chain stems from a study of cytomegalovirus exposure and HLA in healthy donors. Concerning this clone: Its specificity is unknown.

Use of 60 Vbeta and 13 Jbeta primers characterized the PCR. Data came from immunoSEQ multiplex PCR; TCRdb stores just in-frame clones and leaves some out. The table has some 170,000 clones, around four fifths seen once; the top ten hold over 8%. Study results and caveats: Donors belonging to an Asian-associated ancestry cluster reportedly showed fewer N-insertions in productive TCRs than the roughly 680-donor mean, according to what a later analysis found. There were some public TCRs occurring in many donors, but most TCR sequences were rare. In vitro confirmation showed a few CMV-associated chains to be CMV antigen specific.

Trimming removed 0 bases from V and 8 bases from J; junction bases left unmatched: 18. The germline V gene has CDR1 SNHLY and CDR2 FYNNEI. CDR3 size: 19 residues. The sequence came from a man younger than 35 in good health and CMV-seropositive. Sequenced material: PBMCs. V is TRBV2 and J is TRBJ2-2; 7 nucleotides line up with TRBD2. The chain's CDR3 is CASSEASGSLGGRWGELFF. The CDR3 bases are TGTGCCAGCAGTGAAGCATCCGGGAGCCTTGGCGGGAGATGGGGGGAGCTGTTTTTT. The full variable domain, its missing parts supplied by reference TRBV2 and TRBJ2-2, is EPEVTQTPSHQVTQMGQEVILRCVPISNHLYFYWYRQILGQKVEFLVSFYNNEISEKSEIFDDQFSVERPDGSNFTLKIRSTKLEDSAMYFCASSEASGSLGGRWGELFFGEGSRLTVL.